This T cell receptor beta chain was obtained from a study of cytomegalovirus exposure and HLA in healthy donors. Study-wide results and limits: For most TCR beta V segments, an earlier analysis put the productive rate at about 87% or about 30% of the time. Later on, a genetic analysis was performed. It linked a missense variant in DCLRE1C with V- and J-gene trimming of TCR beta.

On this clone itself: Antigen specificity is unknown. The same CDR3 arises from other DNA sequences in this sample as well.

The study ran its PCR with 60 Vbeta and 13 Jbeta primers. The data were produced by immunoSEQ multiplex PCR, yet TCRdb's version contains in-frame clones alone and is incomplete. The sample includes under 250,000 clones, 75% to 85% of them seen just once. Each of the donors was a healthy bone marrow donor. The germline V gene has CDR1 SGHTA and CDR2 FQGTGA. V shed 2 bases, J shed 2 bases, and the junction held 1 base outside the gene matches. The CDR3 has 15 amino acids. This chain connects TRBV7-3 to TRBJ2-1; 9 nucleotides agree with TRBD2. Sequencing was carried out using PBMCs. This TCR was recovered from a woman aged 40 to 50 in good health and CMV-seronegative. The CDR3 loop reads CASSLAGGPYNEQFF. The CDR3 DNA is TGTGCCAGCAGCTTAGCGGGAGGGCCCTACAATGAGCAGTTCTTC. The whole variable domain, remainder taken from reference TRBV7-3 and TRBJ2-1, is GAGVSQTPSNKVTEKGKYVELRCDPISGHTALYWYRQSLGQGPEFLIYFQGTGAADDSGLPNDRFFAVRPEGSVSTLKIQRTERGDSAVYLCASSLAGGPYNEQFFGPGTRLTVL.